This T cell receptor beta chain came from a study of T cells in Graves' hyperthyroidism and ophthalmopathy. Study-wide findings and caveats: Prediction of ophthalmopathy progression came a median approximately 6.5 months pre-onset.

Out of 10 ml of fresh peripheral blood came the PBMCs. Germline CDR1 is LNHDA and CDR2 is SQIVND (reference sequence). Trimming cost V 5 bases and J 4 bases, with 12 bases left between them. The CDR3 contains 14 residues. TCR beta CDR3 sequences were amplified from RNA transcripts. The TCR CDR3 was amplified in a first-round RT-PCR using the HTBI primer set. TCRdb reprocessed the multiplex PCR reads via MiXCR and lists one record per CDR3 protein. This table holds around 300,000 distinct CDR3 sequences, roughly 14% found once. This clonotype showed up just a few times. Its antigen remains unknown. The chain combines TRBV19 with TRBJ1-5; D might be TRBD1 (5 bases). The material sequenced was blood. The clonotype was recovered from a woman aged 30 to 39 with Graves' hyperthyroidism that later progressed to Graves' ophthalmopathy. CDR3 bases: TGTGCCAGTAGTTTGACAGCCCTAAATCAGCCCCAGCATTTT. This encodes CASSLTALNQPQHF.